This TCR beta chain was observed in a study of blood T cell repertoires in COVID-19. Study in general: In each case, the material was cDNA or gDNA derived from T cells, B-cell-depleted T cells, or PBMCs.

Clones were read by immunoSEQ multiplex PCR, and TCRdb kept only the in-frame ones, dropping some. The sample holds 200,000 to 300,000 clones; around nine tenths are singletons and the top ten take over 7.5%. Germline V gene sequence: CDR1 MNHEY, CDR2 SVGAGI. V was clipped by 4 bases and J by 7 bases, with 10 bases between them. CDR3 length: 12 residues. This sequence joins TRBV6-5 and TRBJ1-1; a weak D match, TRBD1 (5 bases). Source material: peripheral blood. The TCR comes from a man aged 35 to 55 who had recovered from COVID-19. CDR3 nucleotide sequence: TGTGCCAGCAGTTGGAACCAGGGTGAAGCTTTCTTT. Translation: CASSWNQGEAFF.